A single sample is the source of the 16 T cell receptor beta chains below, sequenced in a study of cytomegalovirus exposure and HLA in healthy donors. It was with 60 Vbeta and 13 Jbeta primers that the PCR ran. The repertoire was sequenced with immunoSEQ multiplex PCR; TCRdb's copy has only in-frame clones and lacks some. The table shows around 100,000 clones, with 73% occurring only once. What was sequenced was PBMCs. All receptors come from a man aged 40-49 years in good health and CMV-seronegative.

V usage is TRBV5-4 and J usage is TRBJ1-1; maybe TRBD1 (6 bases). Germline V gives CDR1 SGHNT, CDR2 YYREEE (reference sequence). The germline V and J ends were trimmed by 0 bases and 5 bases, with 14 bases remaining between them. The CDR3 spans 15 residues. The CDR3 reads CASSLGLVGATEAFF. Here the CDR3 DNA reads TGTGCCAGCAGCTTGGGATTGGTGGGGGCGACTGAAGCTTTCTTT.

This clone has a handful of counts. V and J are TRBV21-1 and TRBJ1-3. TRBV21-1 is flagged as a pseudogene. The CDR3 is 14 residues long. The CDR3 sequence is CASRRETAGNTIYF. DNA of the CDR3: TGTGCCAGCAGGAGGGAGACCGCTGGAAACACCATATATTTT.

The rearrangement joins TRBV4-2 to TRBJ2-2; 9 bases agree with TRBD1. Germline V gives CDR1 LGHNA, CDR2 YNFKEQ. V shed 4 bases, J shed 4 bases, and the junction held 4 bases outside the gene matches. The CDR3 runs 15 residues. The CDR3 sequence: CASSLGTGITGELFF. In DNA form, the CDR3 reads TGTGCCAGCAGCCTAGGGACAGGGATCACCGGGGAGCTGTTTTTT.

V usage is TRBV15 and J usage is TRBJ2-5, with TRBD2 identical over 10 bases. Per the germline V gene, CDR1 is LNHNV and CDR2 is YYDKDF (reference sequence). This CDR3 has 13 amino acids. The V gene end was trimmed by 8 bases and the J gene end by 3 bases; junction bases not matched to a gene: 3. The CDR3 here is CATGTSEKETQYF. CDR3 bases: TGTGCCACCGGGACTAGCGAGAAAGAGACCCAGTACTTC.

The V call is TRBV7-2, the J call TRBJ1-4; D is unclear. The germline V gene has CDR1 SGHTA and CDR2 FQGNSA. Trimming pared 5 bases from V and 2 bases from J, leaving 6 bases between. The CDR3 totals 13 residues. CDR3 nucleotides: TGTGCCAGCAGCCGCGGTACTAATGAAAAACTGTTTTTT. Its protein is CASSRGTNEKLFF.

This clone was counted once. The V call is TRBV2, the J call TRBJ2-7; tentative D call: TRBD2 (6 bases). The CDR3 has 15 amino acids. Trimming left V 7 bases short and J 0 bases short, with 16 bases between. Germline loops: CDR1 SNHLY, CDR2 FYNNEI. The CDR3 sequence: CASKEEASVSYEQYF. CDR3 nucleotides: TGTGCCAGCAAAGAGGAGGCTAGCGTCTCCTACGAGCAGTACTTC.

The chain carries TRBV9 and TRBJ1-1; 7 bases agree with TRBD1. The junction had 9 bases not matched to a gene; V was cut back by 3 bases and J by 4 bases. There are 15 residues in the CDR3. Germline lookup yields CDR1 SGDLS and CDR2 YYNGEE. CDR3 DNA sequence: TGTGCCAGCAGCGCCAAACAGGGGTTGGGCACTGAAGCTTTCTTT. This codes for CASSAKQGLGTEAFF.

V usage is TRBV6-6 and J usage is TRBJ1-4; D perhaps matches TRBD1 (6 bases). The CDR3 is 14 residues long. CDR1 and CDR2 from the germline V gene are MNHNY and SVGAGI (reference sequence). The ends were cut back, 5 bases at V and 6 bases at J, with 13 bases in the middle. CDR3 DNA sequence: TGTGCCAGCAGTGACAGGTGGGGTGATGAAAAACTGTTTTTT. It yields the protein CASSDRWGDEKLFF.

The V and J genes are TRBV2 and TRBJ2-1, with a tentative D call TRBD1 (6 bases). Germline loops: CDR1 SNHLY, CDR2 FYNNEI. The ends were cut back, 9 bases at V and 9 bases at J, with 12 bases in the middle. The CDR3 totals 11 residues. CDR3 amino acids: CARQGSGEQFF. DNA of the CDR3: TGTGCCAGACAGGGCTCGGGTGAGCAGTTCTTC.

The V and J genes are TRBV5-6 and TRBJ1-3; D is undetermined. This CDR3 comprises 14 residues. V dropped 2 bases and J dropped 0 bases, with 6 bases sitting between them. Germline loops: CDR1 SGHDT, CDR2 YYEEEE. DNA of the CDR3: TGTGCCAGCAGCTTCGCAGTCTCTGGAAACACCATATATTTT. This sequence encodes CASSFAVSGNTIYF.

This clone was counted only a few times. This specimen includes other DNA sequences encoding the same CDR3. The chain employs TRBV5-1 and TRBJ1-1; D may be TRBD1 (5 bases). The CDR3 is 13 amino acids. The V end was cut by 0 bases, the J end by 7 bases, with 10 bases between. Per the germline V gene, CDR1 is SGHRS and CDR2 is YFSETQ. The CDR3 is CASSLVPGGEAFF. CDR3 sequence (DNA): TGCGCCAGCAGCTTGGTTCCCGGGGGTGAAGCTTTCTTT.

The count of this clone is one. This rearrangement joins TRBV5-6 to TRBJ2-3; D gene unclear. The V end was cut by 5 bases, the J end by 0 bases, with 13 bases between. Germline V gene sequence: CDR1 SGHDT, CDR2 YYEEEE. This CDR3 has 15 amino acids. CDR3 loop: CASRGWVRSTDTQYF. The CDR3 DNA reads as TGTGCCAGCAGGGGCTGGGTCAGGAGCACAGATACGCAGTATTTT.

CDR3 residues: CASSLVLAMGGGPLSEQYF. The CDR3 nucleotides are TGTGCCAGCAGCTTAGTCCTCGCCATGGGCGGGGGTCCTCTGAGCGAGCAGTACTTC. The J gene is TRBJ2-7, the V gene TRBV7-2; 7 nucleotides align to TRBD2. The CDR3 consists of 19 residues. CDR1 and CDR2 (germline): SGHTA, FQGNSA. After removal of 1 base from V and 6 bases from J, the junction contained 21 bases not matched to a gene.

J is TRBJ1-2 and V is TRBV18; D is undetermined. CDR1 and CDR2 (germline): KGHSH, LQKENI. The V end lost 1 base, the J end lost 3 bases, and 9 bases lay between the germline ends. The CDR3 sequence is 14 residues long. This chain's CDR3 is CASSPRAAYYGYTF. CDR3 coding DNA: TGTGCCAGCTCACCACGGGCAGCCTACTATGGCTACACCTTC.

Remarks on this clone: A read error may account for a junction end that differs from germline. The chain uses TRBV6-1 and TRBJ2-7; perhaps TRBD2 as D (5 bases). Germline CDR1 and CDR2: MNHNS and SASEGT. The CDR3 spans 13 residues. The CDR3 loop is CVSRREGTYEQYF. In nucleotides, the CDR3 is TGTGTCAGCAGACGGGAAGGCACCTACGAGCAGTACTTC.

This chain links TRBV29-1 with TRBJ2-1; D is uncertain. Germline assignment: CDR1 SQVTM and CDR2 ANQGSEA. The V end was cut by 7 bases, the J end by 2 bases, with 15 bases between. The CDR3 extends over 14 amino acids. Written as DNA, the CDR3 is TGCAGCGCGGCGAAACAGTTTCCCTACAATGAGCAGTTCTTC. It is translated as CSAAKQFPYNEQFF.